This is a list of T cell receptor beta chains from one sample in a study of blood T cell repertoires in COVID-19. Sequencing was performed with immunoSEQ multiplex PCR; in TCRdb, only in-frame clones are kept and a portion is missing. The sample records approximately 530,000 clones, approximately 88% being singletons. Sequencing was done on a sample of peripheral blood. The receptors originated from a woman in her 50s with COVID-19, enrolled during active disease. Both conserved end residues are part of each CDR3. Fields, in order: D gene, clone size, J gene, V gene, CDR3 protein, CDR3 DNA. The D gene is left open where the match is weak. Rows give clone size only sometimes, using once, few, many, or a class for an expanded clone.

D gene: TRBD1
clone size: NA
J gene: TRBJ1-1
V gene: TRBV5-4
CDR3 protein: CASSWGLTGGGGAFF
CDR3 DNA: TGTGCCAGCAGCTGGGGGTTAACAGGGGGCGGTGGAGCTTTCTTT

D gene: TRBD1
clone size: NA
J gene: TRBJ1-4
V gene: TRBV27
CDR3 protein: CASSLSGQGWKLFF
CDR3 DNA: TGTGCCAGCAGTTTATCGGGACAGGGGTGGAAACTGTTTTTT

D gene: TRBD1
clone size: many
J gene: TRBJ1-6
V gene: TRBV2
CDR3 protein: CASSVRDRNSPLHF
CDR3 DNA: TGTGCCAGCAGTGTCCGGGACAGAAATTCACCCCTCCACTTT

D gene: NA
clone size: NA
J gene: TRBJ2-7
V gene: TRBV2
CDR3 protein: CASSEAGGSGKQYF
CDR3 DNA: TGTGCCAGCAGTGAAGCCGGGGGAAGTGGGAAGCAGTACTTC

D gene: NA
clone size: NA
J gene: TRBJ1-5
V gene: TRBV5-5
CDR3 protein: CASSVTLSFNQPQHF
CDR3 DNA: TGTGCCAGCAGCGTGACACTTAGTTTCAATCAGCCCCAGCATTTT

D gene: TRBD2
clone size: many
J gene: TRBJ2-3
V gene: TRBV4-1
CDR3 protein: CASRSGVSTDTQYF
CDR3 DNA: TGCGCCAGCCGTAGCGGGGTTAGCACAGATACGCAGTATTTT

D gene: NA
clone size: once
J gene: TRBJ1-5
V gene: TRBV6-4
CDR3 protein: CASRVRSRRSLGLNQPQHF
CDR3 DNA: TGTGCCAGCAGGGTTAGGTCTCGGAGGTCCCTGGGACTAAATCAGCCCCAGCATTTT

D gene: NA
clone size: NA
J gene: TRBJ1-2
V gene: TRBV5-1
CDR3 protein: CASKAGERVDGYTF
CDR3 DNA: TGCGCCAGCAAGGCAGGGGAGCGCGTGGATGGCTACACCTTC

D gene: NA
clone size: NA
J gene: TRBJ1-2
V gene: TRBV28
CDR3 protein: CASSLPLTDGYTF
CDR3 DNA: TGTGCCAGCAGTTTACCTTTGACAGACGGCTACACCTTC

D gene: NA
clone size: NA
J gene: TRBJ1-1
V gene: TRBV6-5
CDR3 protein: CASNPLRVAGGEAFF
CDR3 DNA: TGTGCCAGCAACCCACTGCGGGTGGCTGGCGGTGAAGCTTTCTTT

D gene: NA
clone size: NA
J gene: TRBJ1-2
V gene: TRBV2
CDR3 protein: CASIQGLVYGYTF
CDR3 DNA: TGTGCCAGCATTCAGGGCCTGGTCTATGGCTACACCTTC

D gene: NA
clone size: NA
J gene: TRBJ1-1
V gene: TRBV6-1
CDR3 protein: CASSEVILVKESGTEAFF
CDR3 DNA: TGTGCCAGCAGTGAAGTTATCCTGGTTAAGGAGTCCGGTACTGAAGCTTTCTTT

D gene: NA
clone size: NA
J gene: TRBJ1-5
V gene: TRBV9
CDR3 protein: CASSAGREDQPQHF
CDR3 DNA: TGTGCCAGCAGCGCGGGCAGGGAGGATCAGCCCCAGCATTTT

D gene: NA
clone size: NA
J gene: TRBJ1-2
V gene: TRBV5-1
CDR3 protein: CASSHGANYGYTF
CDR3 DNA: TGCGCCAGCAGCCACGGAGCTAACTATGGCTACACCTTC

D gene: NA
clone size: NA
J gene: TRBJ2-3
V gene: TRBV9
CDR3 protein: CASSVAGWAGDTQYF
CDR3 DNA: TGTGCCAGCAGCGTAGCGGGATGGGCGGGAGATACGCAGTATTTT

D gene: NA
clone size: NA
J gene: TRBJ1-2
V gene: TRBV19
CDR3 protein: CASSMTVSNYGYTF
CDR3 DNA: TGTGCCAGTAGTATGACTGTTTCTAACTATGGCTACACCTTC

D gene: NA
clone size: once
J gene: TRBJ1-2
V gene: TRBV11-2
CDR3 protein: CASSFGSAYGYTF
CDR3 DNA: TGTGCCAGCAGCTTTGGCAGCGCCTATGGCTACACCTTC

D gene: NA
clone size: NA
J gene: TRBJ2-1
V gene: TRBV12-2
CDR3 protein: CASRLAGLHEQFF
CDR3 DNA: TGTGCAAGTCGCTTAGCCGGACTCCATGAGCAGTTCTTC

D gene: NA
clone size: NA
J gene: TRBJ2-3
V gene: TRBV30
CDR3 protein: CAWSSVELADTQYF
CDR3 DNA: TGTGCCTGGAGTTCGGTAGAGCTCGCGGATACGCAGTATTTT

D gene: NA
clone size: few
J gene: TRBJ2-1
V gene: TRBV28
CDR3 protein: CASSLRAAGRFEQFF
CDR3 DNA: TGTGCCAGCAGTTTAAGAGCGGCGGGGAGGTTTGAGCAGTTCTTC

D gene: NA
clone size: NA
J gene: TRBJ1-5
V gene: TRBV28
CDR3 protein: CASRQPGGQPQHF
CDR3 DNA: TGTGCCAGCAGACAACCCGGAGGTCAGCCCCAGCATTTT

D gene: NA
clone size: NA
J gene: TRBJ2-1
V gene: TRBV30
CDR3 protein: CAWSEASVDEQFF
CDR3 DNA: TGTGCCTGGAGTGAGGCTAGCGTCGATGAGCAGTTCTTC

D gene: NA
clone size: NA
J gene: TRBJ1-1
V gene: TRBV5-8
CDR3 protein: CASSFSPANTEAFF
CDR3 DNA: TGTGCCAGCAGCTTTAGCCCGGCGAACACTGAAGCTTTCTTT

D gene: NA
clone size: NA
J gene: TRBJ1-5
V gene: TRBV2
CDR3 protein: CASSFAGSGNQPQHF
CDR3 DNA: TGTGCCAGCAGTTTCGCGGGTTCGGGCAATCAGCCCCAGCATTTT

D gene: NA
clone size: NA
J gene: TRBJ1-1
V gene: TRBV20-1
CDR3 protein: CSASRTGMNTEAFF
CDR3 DNA: TGCAGTGCTAGTCGAACAGGGATGAACACTGAAGCTTTCTTT

D gene: TRBD2
clone size: NA
J gene: TRBJ2-3
V gene: TRBV5-1
CDR3 protein: CASSLPGLAGGTSTDTQYF
CDR3 DNA: TGCGCCAGCAGCTTGCCCGGACTAGCGGGGGGTACTAGCACAGATACGCAGTATTTT

D gene: TRBD1
clone size: NA
J gene: TRBJ1-4
V gene: TRBV5-6
CDR3 protein: CASSLVTGGAKKLFF
CDR3 DNA: TGTGCCAGCAGCTTGGTGACAGGGGGCGCGAAGAAACTGTTTTTT

D gene: TRBD1
clone size: NA
J gene: TRBJ2-2
V gene: TRBV18
CDR3 protein: CASSPDRANTGELFF
CDR3 DNA: TGTGCCAGCTCGCCTGACAGGGCGAACACCGGGGAGCTGTTTTTT

D gene: NA
clone size: NA
J gene: TRBJ1-1
V gene: TRBV3-1/TRBV3-2
CDR3 protein: CASSQDRGGRAFF
CDR3 DNA: TGTGCCAGCAGCCAAGATAGGGGGGGAAGAGCTTTCTTT

D gene: NA
clone size: NA
J gene: TRBJ2-1
V gene: TRBV3-1/TRBV3-2
CDR3 protein: CASSQGEGDNEQFF
CDR3 DNA: TGTGCCAGCAGCCAAGGTGAAGGGGACAATGAGCAGTTCTTC

D gene: NA
clone size: NA
J gene: TRBJ1-6
V gene: TRBV5-1
CDR3 protein: CASSLGPNRGNSPLHF
CDR3 DNA: TGCGCCAGCAGCTTGGGTCCCAACCGAGGGAATTCACCCCTCCACTTT

D gene: NA
clone size: NA
J gene: TRBJ1-1
V gene: TRBV5-6
CDR3 protein: CASSLVGGWRTEAFF
CDR3 DNA: TGTGCCAGCAGCTTGGTTGGAGGTTGGAGGACTGAAGCTTTCTTT

D gene: TRBD2
clone size: NA
J gene: TRBJ2-3
V gene: TRBV7-7
CDR3 protein: CASSPSGGASDTQYF
CDR3 DNA: TGTGCCAGCAGCCCGAGCGGGGGGGCCTCAGATACGCAGTATTTT

D gene: TRBD1
clone size: NA
J gene: TRBJ1-2
V gene: TRBV4-1
CDR3 protein: CASSQGQGADGYTF
CDR3 DNA: TGCGCCAGCAGCCAAGGACAGGGGGCTGATGGCTACACCTTC

D gene: TRBD1
clone size: NA
J gene: TRBJ2-7
V gene: TRBV6-5
CDR3 protein: CASSRDRLSYEQYF
CDR3 DNA: TGTGCCAGCAGCCGGGACAGGCTCTCCTACGAGCAGTACTTC

D gene: NA
clone size: NA
J gene: TRBJ1-1
V gene: TRBV11-2
CDR3 protein: CASSLGGTMNTEAFF
CDR3 DNA: TGTGCCAGCAGCTTAGGAGGAACTATGAACACTGAAGCTTTCTTT

D gene: NA
clone size: NA
J gene: TRBJ1-1
V gene: TRBV5-1
CDR3 protein: CASGDTTEAFF
CDR3 DNA: TGCGCCAGTGGGGACACCACTGAAGCTTTCTTT

D gene: NA
clone size: NA
J gene: TRBJ2-1
V gene: TRBV30
CDR3 protein: CAWSVGLGGNEQFF
CDR3 DNA: TGTGCCTGGAGTGTTGGGCTCGGGGGTAATGAGCAGTTCTTC

D gene: TRBD1
clone size: NA
J gene: TRBJ1-5
V gene: TRBV7-8
CDR3 protein: CASSSYRGLGQPQHF
CDR3 DNA: TGTGCCAGCAGCTCCTACAGGGGGCTAGGACAGCCCCAGCATTTT

D gene: TRBD1
clone size: NA
J gene: TRBJ2-7
V gene: TRBV10-3
CDR3 protein: CAISGDRDRGPEQYF
CDR3 DNA: TGTGCCATCAGTGGGGACCGGGACAGGGGGCCTGAGCAGTACTTC

D gene: NA
clone size: NA
J gene: TRBJ1-5
V gene: TRBV5-6
CDR3 protein: CASSLTRVEPQHF
CDR3 DNA: TGTGCCAGCAGCTTGACGAGGGTGGAGCCCCAGCATTTT

D gene: NA
clone size: NA
J gene: TRBJ2-4
V gene: TRBV10-1
CDR3 protein: CASSITGEEAKNIQYF
CDR3 DNA: TGCGCCAGCAGTATAACAGGGGAGGAGGCCAAAAACATTCAGTACTTC

D gene: NA
clone size: NA
J gene: TRBJ2-2
V gene: TRBV29-1
CDR3 protein: CSADGGGRDTGELFF
CDR3 DNA: TGCAGCGCGGATGGGGGAGGCAGGGATACCGGGGAGCTGTTTTTT

D gene: NA
clone size: once
J gene: TRBJ1-4
V gene: TRBV5-1
CDR3 protein: CASSLGHEGEKLFF
CDR3 DNA: TGCGCCAGCAGCTTGGGGCATGAGGGTGAAAAACTGTTTTTT

D gene: TRBD1
clone size: NA
J gene: TRBJ1-2
V gene: TRBV5-4
CDR3 protein: CASSDRSRGAYGYTF
CDR3 DNA: TGTGCCAGCAGCGACCGAAGCAGGGGGGCTTATGGCTACACCTTC

D gene: NA
clone size: NA
J gene: TRBJ1-5
V gene: TRBV5-4
CDR3 protein: CASSPSVAEPQHF
CDR3 DNA: TGTGCCAGCAGCCCTTCCGTGGCGGAGCCCCAGCATTTT

D gene: NA
clone size: NA
J gene: TRBJ1-4
V gene: TRBV11-2
CDR3 protein: CASSFGQTTNEKLFF
CDR3 DNA: TGTGCCAGCAGCTTTGGTCAGACAACTAATGAAAAACTGTTTTTT